This T cell receptor beta chain was captured in a study of PD-1 blockade in classical Hodgkin lymphoma. For the study at large: Administration of nivolumab to patients was at 3 mg/kg intravenously every 2 weeks.

The repertoire was sequenced with immunoSEQ multiplex PCR; TCRdb's copy has only in-frame clones and lacks some. The sample records 20,000 to 25,000 clones, more than 60% being singletons. Points from the study as a whole: Exclusion removed patients who began nivolumab under 1 year after ASCT. Only CD4+ TCR diversity, not CD8+, had risen significantly by C4D1.

On this clone: Its antigen is still unknown.

Relapse after autologous stem cell transplantation occurred in every patient, and brentuximab vedotin exposure varied. Patients' outcomes at their best amounted to complete response, partial response or progressive disease. CDR1 is SGHDN, CDR2 FVKESK, per germline. The CDR3 extends over 15 amino acids. The V segment lost 3 bases and the J segment 4 bases; nucleotides outside the gene matches: 5. The chain combines TRBV14 with TRBJ2-3, with 9 bases that match TRBD2. The clonotype was recovered from a human donor with classical Hodgkin lymphoma. The sequences come from peripheral blood mononuclear cells (PBMCs), collected before the second cycle of nivolumab. In nucleotides, the CDR3 is TGTGCCAGCAGCCAGGTAGCGGGAGCCGCAGATACGCAGTATTTT. Amino acids: CASSQVAGAADTQYF.